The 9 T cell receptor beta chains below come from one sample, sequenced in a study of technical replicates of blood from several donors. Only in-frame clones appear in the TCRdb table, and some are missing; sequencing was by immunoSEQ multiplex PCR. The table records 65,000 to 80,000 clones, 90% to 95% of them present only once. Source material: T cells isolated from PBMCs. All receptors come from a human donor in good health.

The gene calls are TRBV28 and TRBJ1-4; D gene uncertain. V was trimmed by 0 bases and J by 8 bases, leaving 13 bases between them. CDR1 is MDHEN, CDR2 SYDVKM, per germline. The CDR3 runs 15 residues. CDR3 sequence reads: CASSLWDPGREKLFF. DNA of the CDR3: TGTGCCAGCAGTTTATGGGATCCGGGGAGGGAAAAACTGTTTTTT.

The CDR3, as DNA: TGCGCCAGCAGCACAATAGCGGGGGGCAATGAGCAGTTCTTC. Residues: CASSTIAGGNEQFF. V is TRBV5-1 and J is TRBJ2-1; 10 bases agree with TRBD2. The CDR3 consists of 14 residues. CDR1 and CDR2 from the germline V gene are SGHRS and YFSETQ. After removal of 4 bases from V and 6 bases from J, the junction contained 4 bases not matched to a gene.

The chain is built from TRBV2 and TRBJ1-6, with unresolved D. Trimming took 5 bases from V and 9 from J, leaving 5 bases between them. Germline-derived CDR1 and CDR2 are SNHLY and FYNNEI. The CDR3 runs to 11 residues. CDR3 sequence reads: CASSPGSPLHF. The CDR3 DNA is TGTGCCAGCAGTCCCGGTTCACCCCTCCACTTT. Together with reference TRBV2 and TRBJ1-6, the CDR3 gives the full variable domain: EPEVTQTPSHQVTQMGQEVILRCVPISNHLYFYWYRQILGQKVEFLVSFYNNEISEKSEIFDDQFSVERPDGSNFTLKIRSTKLEDSAMYFCASSPGSPLHFGNGTRLTVT.

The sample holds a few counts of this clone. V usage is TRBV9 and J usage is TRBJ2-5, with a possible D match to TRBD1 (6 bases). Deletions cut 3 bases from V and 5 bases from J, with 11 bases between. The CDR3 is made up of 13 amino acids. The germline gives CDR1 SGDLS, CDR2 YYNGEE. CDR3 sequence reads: CASSGTGIETQYF. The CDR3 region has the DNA TGTGCCAGCAGCGGCACAGGGATTGAGACCCAGTACTTC.

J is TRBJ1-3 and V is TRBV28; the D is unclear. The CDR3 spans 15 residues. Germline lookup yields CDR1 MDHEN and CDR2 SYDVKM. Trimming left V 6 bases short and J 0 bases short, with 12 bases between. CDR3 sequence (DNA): TGTGCCAGCAGCTCCGGGGTCAACTCTGGAAACACCATATATTTT. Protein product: CASSSGVNSGNTIYF.

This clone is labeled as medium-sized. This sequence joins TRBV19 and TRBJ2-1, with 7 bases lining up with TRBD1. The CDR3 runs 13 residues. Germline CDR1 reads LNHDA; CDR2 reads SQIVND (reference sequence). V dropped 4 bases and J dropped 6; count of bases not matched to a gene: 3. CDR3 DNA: TGTGCCAGTAGTAGGGACAGATTCAATGAGCAGTTCTTC. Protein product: CASSRDRFNEQFF.

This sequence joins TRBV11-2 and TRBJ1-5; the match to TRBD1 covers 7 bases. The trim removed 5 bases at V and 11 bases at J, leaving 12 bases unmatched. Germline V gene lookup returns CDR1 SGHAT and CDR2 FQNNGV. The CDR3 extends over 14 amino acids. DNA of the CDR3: TGTGCCAGCAGCCCAGGGGGGCCTTCGCTGTCCCAGCATTTT. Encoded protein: CASSPGGPSLSQHF.

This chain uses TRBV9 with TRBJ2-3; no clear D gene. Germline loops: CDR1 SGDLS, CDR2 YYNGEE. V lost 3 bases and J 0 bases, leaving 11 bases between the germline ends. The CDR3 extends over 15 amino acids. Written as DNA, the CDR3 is TGTGCCAGCAGCGAGGAGAAATCTAGCACAGATACGCAGTATTTT. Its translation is CASSEEKSSTDTQYF.

The CDR3 spells CATSRDRADYGYTF. The CDR3 nucleotides read TGTGCCACCAGCAGGGACAGGGCAGACTATGGCTACACCTTC. The J gene is TRBJ1-2, the V gene TRBV15, with TRBD1 matching over 8 bases. Trimming removed 3 bases from V and 3 bases from J; junction bases left unmatched: 3. Germline loops: CDR1 LNHNV, CDR2 YYDKDF (reference sequence). The CDR3 covers 14 residues.